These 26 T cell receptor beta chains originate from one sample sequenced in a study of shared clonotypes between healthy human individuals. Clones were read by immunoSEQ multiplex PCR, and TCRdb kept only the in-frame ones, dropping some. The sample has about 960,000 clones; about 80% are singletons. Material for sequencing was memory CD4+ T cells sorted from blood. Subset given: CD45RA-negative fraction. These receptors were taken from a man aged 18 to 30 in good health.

The CDR3 DNA follows: TGTGCCAGCAGGCAAAAACAGGGGTGGGGCGGCTACACCTTC. Its translation: CASRQKQGWGGYTF. V usage is TRBV27 and J usage is TRBJ1-2; 7 nucleotides line up with TRBD1. The J segment lost 8 bases and the V segment lost 6 bases, leaving 12 bases of the junction unmatched. The V gene's germline CDR1 is MNHEY and CDR2 SMNVEV (reference sequence). The CDR3 spans 14 residues.

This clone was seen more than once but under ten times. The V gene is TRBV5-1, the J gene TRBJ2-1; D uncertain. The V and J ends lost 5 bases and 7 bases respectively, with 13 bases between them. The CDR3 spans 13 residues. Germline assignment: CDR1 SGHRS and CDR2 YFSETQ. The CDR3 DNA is TGCGCCAGCAGAGGGTCAATGGGGAATGAGCAGTTCTTC. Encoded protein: CASRGSMGNEQFF.

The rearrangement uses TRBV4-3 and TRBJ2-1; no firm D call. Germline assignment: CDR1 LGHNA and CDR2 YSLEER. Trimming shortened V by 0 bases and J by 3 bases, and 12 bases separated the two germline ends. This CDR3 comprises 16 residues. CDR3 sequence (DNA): TGCGCCAGCAGCCAAGATGGGAAAGAGTACTACAATGAGCAGTTCTTC. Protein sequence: CASSQDGKEYYNEQFF.

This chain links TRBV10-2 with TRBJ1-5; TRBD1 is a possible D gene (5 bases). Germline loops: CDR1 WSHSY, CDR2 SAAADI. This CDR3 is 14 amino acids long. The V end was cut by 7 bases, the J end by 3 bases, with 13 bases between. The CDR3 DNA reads TGCGCCAGCACTGCAGGGATAAACAATCAGCCCCAGCATTTT. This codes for CASTAGINNQPQHF.

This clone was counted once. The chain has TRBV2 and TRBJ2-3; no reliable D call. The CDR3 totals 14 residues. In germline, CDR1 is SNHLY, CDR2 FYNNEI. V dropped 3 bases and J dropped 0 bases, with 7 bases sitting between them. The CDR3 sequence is CASSDWGSTDTQYF. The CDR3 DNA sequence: TGTGCCAGCAGTGATTGGGGAAGCACAGATACGCAGTATTTT.

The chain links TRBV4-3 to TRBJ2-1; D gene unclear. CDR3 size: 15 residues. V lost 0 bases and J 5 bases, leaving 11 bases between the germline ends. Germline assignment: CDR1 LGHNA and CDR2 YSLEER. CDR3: CASSQEPGPHNEQFF. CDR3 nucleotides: TGCGCCAGCAGCCAAGAACCGGGCCCCCACAATGAGCAGTTCTTC.

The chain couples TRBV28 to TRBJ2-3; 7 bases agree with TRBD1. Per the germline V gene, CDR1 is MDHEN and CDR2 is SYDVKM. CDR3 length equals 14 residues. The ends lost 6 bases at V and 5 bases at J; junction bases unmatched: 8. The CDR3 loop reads CASSRDRDQDTQYF. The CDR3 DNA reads TGTGCCAGCAGCCGCGACAGGGATCAAGATACGCAGTATTTT.

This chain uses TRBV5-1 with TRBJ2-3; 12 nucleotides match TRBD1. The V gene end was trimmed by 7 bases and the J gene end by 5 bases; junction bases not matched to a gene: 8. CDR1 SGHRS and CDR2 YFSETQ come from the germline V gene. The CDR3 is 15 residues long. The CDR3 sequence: CASGPGQGAGDTQYF. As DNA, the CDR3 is TGCGCCAGCGGTCCGGGACAGGGGGCTGGAGATACGCAGTATTTT.

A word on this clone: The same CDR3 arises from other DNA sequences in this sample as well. Here the CDR3 DNA reads TGTGCCAGCAGTGACGGACAGGGAAAGACCCAGTACTTC. This translates into CASSDGQGKTQYF. V gene TRBV6-4 combines with J gene TRBJ2-5; TRBD1 aligns across 8 bases. The CDR3 is 13 amino acids. The germline gives CDR1 MRHNA, CDR2 SNTAGT. The ends lost 2 bases at V and 6 bases at J; junction bases unmatched: 2.

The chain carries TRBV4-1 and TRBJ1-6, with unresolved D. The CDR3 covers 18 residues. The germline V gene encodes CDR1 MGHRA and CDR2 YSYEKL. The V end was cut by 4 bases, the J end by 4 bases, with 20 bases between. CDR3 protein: CASSRGDSIFFYNSPLHF. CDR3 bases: TGCGCCAGCAGCCGCGGAGATTCTATCTTTTTTTATAATTCACCCCTCCACTTT.

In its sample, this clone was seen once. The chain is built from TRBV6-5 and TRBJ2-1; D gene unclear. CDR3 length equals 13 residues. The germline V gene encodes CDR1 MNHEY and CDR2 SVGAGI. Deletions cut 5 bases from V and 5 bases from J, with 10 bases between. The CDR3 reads CASSRSSDNEQFF. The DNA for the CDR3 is TGTGCCAGCAGTCGGTCAAGTGACAATGAGCAGTTCTTC.

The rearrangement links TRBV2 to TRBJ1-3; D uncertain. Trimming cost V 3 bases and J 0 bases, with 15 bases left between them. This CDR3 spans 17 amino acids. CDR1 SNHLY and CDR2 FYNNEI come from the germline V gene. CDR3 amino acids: CASSDRVTRDSGNTIYF. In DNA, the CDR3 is TGTGCCAGCAGTGATCGGGTAACAAGAGACTCTGGAAACACCATATATTTT.

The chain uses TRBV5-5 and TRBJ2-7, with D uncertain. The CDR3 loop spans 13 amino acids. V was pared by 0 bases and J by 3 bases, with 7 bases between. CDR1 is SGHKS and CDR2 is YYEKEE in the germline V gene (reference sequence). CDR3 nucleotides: TGTGCCAGCAGCTTGGGGCCGAACTACGAGCAGTACTTC. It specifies CASSLGPNYEQYF.

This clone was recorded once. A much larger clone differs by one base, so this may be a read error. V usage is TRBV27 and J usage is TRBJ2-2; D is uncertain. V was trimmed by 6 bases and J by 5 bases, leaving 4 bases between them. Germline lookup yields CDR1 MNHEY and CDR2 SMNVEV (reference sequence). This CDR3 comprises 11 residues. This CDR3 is CASSSTGELFF. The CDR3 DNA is TGTGCCAGCAGCTCAACCGGGGAGCTGTTTTTT.

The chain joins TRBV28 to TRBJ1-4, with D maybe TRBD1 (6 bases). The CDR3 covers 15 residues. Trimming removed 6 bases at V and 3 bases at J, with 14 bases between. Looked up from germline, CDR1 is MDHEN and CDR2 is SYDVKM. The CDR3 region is CASSPGGAANEKLFF. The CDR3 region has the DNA TGTGCCAGCAGCCCTGGGGGGGCGGCTAATGAAAAACTGTTTTTT.

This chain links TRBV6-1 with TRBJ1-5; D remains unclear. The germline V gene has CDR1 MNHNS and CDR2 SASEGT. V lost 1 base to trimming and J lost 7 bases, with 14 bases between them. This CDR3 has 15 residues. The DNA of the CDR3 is TGTGCCAGCAGTGAAGGGTCCAAGATAAAGCAGCCCCAGCATTTT. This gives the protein CASSEGSKIKQPQHF.

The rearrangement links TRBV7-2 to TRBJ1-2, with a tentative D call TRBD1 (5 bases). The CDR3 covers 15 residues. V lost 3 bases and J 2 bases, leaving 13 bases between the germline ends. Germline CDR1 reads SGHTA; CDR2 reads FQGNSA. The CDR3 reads CASSLSGTENYGYTF. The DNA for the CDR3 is TGTGCCAGCAGCTTGTCCGGGACGGAGAACTATGGCTACACCTTC.

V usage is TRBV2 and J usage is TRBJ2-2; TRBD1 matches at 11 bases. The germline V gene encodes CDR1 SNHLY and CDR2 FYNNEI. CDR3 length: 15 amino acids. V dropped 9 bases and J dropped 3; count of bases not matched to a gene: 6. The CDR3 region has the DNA TGTGCCAGTACGTTGGGACAGGGGGACACCGGGGAGCTGTTTTTT. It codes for CASTLGQGDTGELFF.

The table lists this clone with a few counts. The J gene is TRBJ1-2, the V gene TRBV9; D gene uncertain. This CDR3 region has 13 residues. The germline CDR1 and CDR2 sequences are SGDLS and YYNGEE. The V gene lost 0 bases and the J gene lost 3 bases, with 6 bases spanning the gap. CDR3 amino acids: CASSVGSDYGYTF. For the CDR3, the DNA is TGTGCCAGCAGCGTAGGTAGTGACTATGGCTACACCTTC. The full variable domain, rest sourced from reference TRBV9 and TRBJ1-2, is DSGVTQTPKHLITATGQRVTLRCSPRSGDLSVYWYQQSLDQGLQFLIQYYNGEERAKGNILERFSAQQFPDLHSELNLSSLELGDSALYFCASSVGSDYGYTFGSGTRLTVV.

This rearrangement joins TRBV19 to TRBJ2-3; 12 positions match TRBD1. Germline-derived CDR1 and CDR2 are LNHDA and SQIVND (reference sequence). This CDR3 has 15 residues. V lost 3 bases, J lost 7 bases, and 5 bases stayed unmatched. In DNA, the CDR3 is TGTGCCAGTAGTATTCGGGACAGGGGGCGGCATACGCAGTATTTT. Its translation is CASSIRDRGRHTQYF. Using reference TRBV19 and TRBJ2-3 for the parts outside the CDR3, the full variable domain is DGGITQSPKYLFRKEGQNVTLSCEQNLNHDAMYWYRQDPGQGLRLIYYSQIVNDFQKGDIAEGYSVSREKKESFPLTVTSAQKNPTAFYLCASSIRDRGRHTQYFGPGTRLTVL.

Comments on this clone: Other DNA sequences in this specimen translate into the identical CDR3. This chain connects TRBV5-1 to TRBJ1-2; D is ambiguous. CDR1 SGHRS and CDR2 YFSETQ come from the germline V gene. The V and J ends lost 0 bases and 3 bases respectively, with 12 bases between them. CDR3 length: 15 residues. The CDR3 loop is CASSLEPGRDYGYTF. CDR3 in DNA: TGCGCCAGCAGCTTGGAGCCGGGGAGAGACTATGGCTACACCTTC.

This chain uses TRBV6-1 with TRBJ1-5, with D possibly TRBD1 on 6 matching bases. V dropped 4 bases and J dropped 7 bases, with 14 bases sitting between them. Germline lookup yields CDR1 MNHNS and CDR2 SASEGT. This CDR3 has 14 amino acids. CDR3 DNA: TGTGCCAGCAGTGGGGGACAAAGCCCACAGCCCCAGCATTTT. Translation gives CASSGGQSPQPQHF.

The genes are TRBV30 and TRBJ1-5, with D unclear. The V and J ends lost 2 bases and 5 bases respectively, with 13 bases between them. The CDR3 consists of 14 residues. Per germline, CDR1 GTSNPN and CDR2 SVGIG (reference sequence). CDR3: CAWSTGPFYQPQHF. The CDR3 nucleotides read TGTGCCTGGAGTACCGGGCCATTCTATCAGCCCCAGCATTTT.

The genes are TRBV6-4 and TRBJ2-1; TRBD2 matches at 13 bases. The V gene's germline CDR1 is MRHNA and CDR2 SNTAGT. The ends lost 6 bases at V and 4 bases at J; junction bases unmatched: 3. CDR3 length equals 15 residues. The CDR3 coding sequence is TGTGCCAGCAGCGCACTAGCGGGGGGGTACAATGAGCAGTTCTTC. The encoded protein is CASSALAGGYNEQFF.

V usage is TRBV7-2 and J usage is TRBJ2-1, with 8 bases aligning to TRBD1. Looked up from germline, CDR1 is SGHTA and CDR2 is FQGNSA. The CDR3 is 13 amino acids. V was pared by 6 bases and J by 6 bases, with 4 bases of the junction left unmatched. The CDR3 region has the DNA TGTGCCAGCAGATGGACAGGGAGCAATGAGCAGTTCTTC. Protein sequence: CASRWTGSNEQFF.

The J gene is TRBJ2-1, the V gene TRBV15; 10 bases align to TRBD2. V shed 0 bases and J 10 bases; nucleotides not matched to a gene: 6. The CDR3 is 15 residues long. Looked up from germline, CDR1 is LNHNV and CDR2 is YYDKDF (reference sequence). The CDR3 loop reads CATSRDSSGRGEQFF. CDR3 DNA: TGTGCCACCAGCAGAGATTCTAGCGGGAGAGGCGAGCAGTTCTTC.